This T cell receptor (beta chain) was found in a study of blood T cell repertoires in COVID-19 (dated by TCRdb to about 2020). Study-level background: Samples from collaborators originated in the United States, Italy and Spain and spanned both the acute and convalescent phases of COVID-19. The prospective study material was composed of cDNA or gDNA derived from T cells, B-cell-depleted T cells, or PBMCs. Subjects who had been exposed to COVID-19, were actively infected with it, or had recovered from it provided the deeply sampled blood TCRbeta repertoires that made up the dataset. A freely available public database, intended as a resource for researchers studying the immune response to SARS-CoV-2, is where the repertoires were released. The samples were drawn from the first 160 participants of the ongoing ImmuneRACE study and from more than 1,000 subjects provided by 6 global collaborators. The sample metadata nearly always contained a de-identified subject ID, COVID-19 status, age in years and sex. HLA class I and class II types, where available, came from metadata supplied by the sample provider rather than from assay-based typing.

General conclusions and limits of the study: The quantity of clinical and demographic metadata differed by source and by participant and was supplied without curation.

This clone was seen just once. What this receptor recognizes is not known. Base qualities were left out, and no much larger clone turns up one base away. Deletion took 1 base off V and 7 bases off J, with a span of 14 bases between the germline ends. Reading from cysteine to phenylalanine, the CDR3 counts 15 amino acids. Only CDR3 DNA is held: 45 bases, read in frame from base 1. CDR1 is given as LNHDA and CDR2 as SQIVND, both from the germline V gene (reference sequence). Collaborating institutions collected whole blood in K2EDTA tubes following their own protocols. For TCRbeta analysis, collaborators shipped samples as frozen whole blood, isolated PBMCs, or DNA extracted from either of those sample types. The immunoSEQ Assay, a bias-controlled multiplex PCR, was used to amplify TCRbeta CDR3 regions from genomic DNA. Concerning the study's data processing: The number of nucleated cells in each sample was estimated from the amplification of reference gene primers within the assay. To quantify the absolute abundance of each unique TCRbeta CDR3 rearrangement, sequence reads were collapsed and filtered. For each sample, productive Simpson clonality was calculated as the square root of Simpson's diversity index across productive rearrangements. The clones in this table, taken by TCRdb from immuneACCESS, are in-frame only. Not every clone is retained; where verified, under half of the shortfall comes from an unresolved V gene, and the cause of the rest is unknown. From that table come the V and J calls and clone size; the DNA was used to work out D and trimming. The sample table records about 250,000 clones; about four fifths of these occur just once. Under 4.5% of the sample is taken by the ten largest.

This clonotype was sampled from a man in his fifties with acute or convalescent COVID-19. The sequence is built from TRBV19 and TRBJ2-1, and TRBD2 may be the D gene, going by 6 matching bases. The sample was peripheral blood. The CDR3 here reads CASSIGPGEVNEQFF. The DNA reads as follows: TGTGCCAGTAGTATAGGCCCGGGGGAGGTGAATGAGCAGTTCTTC.